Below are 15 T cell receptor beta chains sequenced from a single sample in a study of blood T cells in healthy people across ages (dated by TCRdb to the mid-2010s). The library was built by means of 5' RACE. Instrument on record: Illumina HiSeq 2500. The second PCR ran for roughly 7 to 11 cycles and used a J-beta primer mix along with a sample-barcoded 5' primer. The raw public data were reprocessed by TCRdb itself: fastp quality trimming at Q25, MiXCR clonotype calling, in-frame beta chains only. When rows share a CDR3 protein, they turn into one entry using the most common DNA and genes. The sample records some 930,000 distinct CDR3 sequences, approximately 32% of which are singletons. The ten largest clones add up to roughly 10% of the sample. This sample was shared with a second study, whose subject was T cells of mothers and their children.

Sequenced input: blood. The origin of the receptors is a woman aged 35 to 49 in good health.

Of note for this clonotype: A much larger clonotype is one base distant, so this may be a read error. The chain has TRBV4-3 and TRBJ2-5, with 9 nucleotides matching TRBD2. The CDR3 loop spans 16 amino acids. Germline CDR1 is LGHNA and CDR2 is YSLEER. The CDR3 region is CASSPEGVSGGEAQYF. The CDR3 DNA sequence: TGCGCCAGCAGCCCCGAGGGTGTTAGCGGGGGAGAGGCCCAGTACTTC.

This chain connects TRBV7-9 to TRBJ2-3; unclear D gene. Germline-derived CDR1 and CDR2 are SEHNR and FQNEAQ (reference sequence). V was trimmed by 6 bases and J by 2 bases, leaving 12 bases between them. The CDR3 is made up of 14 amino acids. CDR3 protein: CASSPTEFTDTQYF. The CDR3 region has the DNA TGTGCCAGCAGTCCCACGGAGTTCACAGATACGCAGTATTTT.

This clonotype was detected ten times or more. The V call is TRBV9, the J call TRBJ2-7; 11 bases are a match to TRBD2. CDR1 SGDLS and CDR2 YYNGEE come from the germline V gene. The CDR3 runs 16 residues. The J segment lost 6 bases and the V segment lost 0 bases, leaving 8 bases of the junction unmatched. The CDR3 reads CASSVEGSGGASEQYF. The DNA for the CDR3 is TGTGCCAGCAGCGTAGAGGGTAGCGGGGGGGCCAGCGAGCAGTACTTC.

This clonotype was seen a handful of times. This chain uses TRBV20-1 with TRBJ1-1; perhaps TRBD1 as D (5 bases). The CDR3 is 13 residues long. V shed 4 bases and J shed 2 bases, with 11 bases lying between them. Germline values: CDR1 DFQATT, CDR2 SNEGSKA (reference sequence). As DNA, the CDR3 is TGCAGTGCTAATCCGGGGCCAAACACTGAAGCTTTCTTT. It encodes CSANPGPNTEAFF.

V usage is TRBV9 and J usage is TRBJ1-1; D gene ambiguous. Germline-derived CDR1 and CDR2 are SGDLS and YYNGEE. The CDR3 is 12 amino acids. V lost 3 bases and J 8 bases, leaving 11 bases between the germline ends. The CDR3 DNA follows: TGTGCCAGCAGCGAAACCGATCGAGAAGCTTTCTTT. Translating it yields CASSETDREAFF.

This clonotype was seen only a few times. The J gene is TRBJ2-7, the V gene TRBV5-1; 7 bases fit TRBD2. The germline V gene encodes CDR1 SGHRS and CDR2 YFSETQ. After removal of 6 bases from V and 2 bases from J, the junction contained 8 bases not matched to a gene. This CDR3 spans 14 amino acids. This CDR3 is CASTSASGTYEQYF. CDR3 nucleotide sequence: TGCGCCAGCACCTCGGCCAGCGGGACCTACGAGCAGTACTTC.

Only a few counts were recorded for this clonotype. This chain's CDR3 is CASSFIGTSGGHNEQFF. The DNA for the CDR3 is TGTGCCAGCAGTTTCATCGGGACTAGCGGGGGACACAATGAGCAGTTCTTC. The V gene is TRBV6-5, the J gene TRBJ2-1; 14 bases fit TRBD2. V trimming: 4 bases; J trimming: 5 bases; junction bases outside the gene matches: 7. The V gene's germline CDR1 is MNHEY and CDR2 SVGAGI. CDR3 length: 17 residues.

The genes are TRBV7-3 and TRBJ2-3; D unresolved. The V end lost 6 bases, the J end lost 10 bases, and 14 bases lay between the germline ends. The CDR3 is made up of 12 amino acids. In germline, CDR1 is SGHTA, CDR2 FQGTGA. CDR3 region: CASRDSGDAQYF. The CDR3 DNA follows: TGTGCCAGCAGGGATTCGGGTGATGCGCAGTATTTT.

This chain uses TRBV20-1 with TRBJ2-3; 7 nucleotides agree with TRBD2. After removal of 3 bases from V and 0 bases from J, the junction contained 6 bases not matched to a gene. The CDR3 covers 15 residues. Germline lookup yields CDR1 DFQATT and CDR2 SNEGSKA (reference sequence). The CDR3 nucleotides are TGCAGTGCTAGCTCCGGGACTACTAGCACAGATACGCAGTATTTT. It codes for CSASSGTTSTDTQYF.

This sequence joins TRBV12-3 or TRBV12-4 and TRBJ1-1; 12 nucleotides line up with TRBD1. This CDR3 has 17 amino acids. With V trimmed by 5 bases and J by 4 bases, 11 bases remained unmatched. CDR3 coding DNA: TGTGCCAGCAGTACCGGGACAGGGGGCCCATCAGGCACTGAAGCTTTCTTT. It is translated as CASSTGTGGPSGTEAFF.

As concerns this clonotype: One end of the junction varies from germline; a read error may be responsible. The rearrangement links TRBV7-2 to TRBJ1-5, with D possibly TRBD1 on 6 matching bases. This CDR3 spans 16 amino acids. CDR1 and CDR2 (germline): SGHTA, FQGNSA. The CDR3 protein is CANSFWGRGNNQPQHF. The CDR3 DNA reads TGTGCCAACAGCTTTTGGGGGCGCGGGAACAATCAGCCCCAGCATTTT.

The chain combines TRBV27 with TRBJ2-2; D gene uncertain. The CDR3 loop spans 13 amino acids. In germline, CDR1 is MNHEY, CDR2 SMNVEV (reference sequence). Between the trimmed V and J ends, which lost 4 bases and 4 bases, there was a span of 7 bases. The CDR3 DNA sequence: TGTGCCAGCAGTTATGCTAGCACCGGGGAGCTGTTTTTT. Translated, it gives CASSYASTGELFF.

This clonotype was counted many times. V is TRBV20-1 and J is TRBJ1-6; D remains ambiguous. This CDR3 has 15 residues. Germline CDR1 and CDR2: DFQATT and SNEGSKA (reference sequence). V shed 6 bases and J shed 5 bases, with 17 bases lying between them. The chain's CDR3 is CSATASDLHNSPLHF. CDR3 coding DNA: TGCAGTGCGACCGCCTCGGACTTGCATAATTCACCCCTCCACTTT.

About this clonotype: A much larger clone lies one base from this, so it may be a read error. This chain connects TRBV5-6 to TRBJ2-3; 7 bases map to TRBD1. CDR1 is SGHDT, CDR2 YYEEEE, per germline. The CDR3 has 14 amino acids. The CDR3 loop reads CTSTGTAGTDTQYF. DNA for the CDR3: TGTACCAGCACAGGGACAGCCGGCACAGATACGCAGTATTTT.

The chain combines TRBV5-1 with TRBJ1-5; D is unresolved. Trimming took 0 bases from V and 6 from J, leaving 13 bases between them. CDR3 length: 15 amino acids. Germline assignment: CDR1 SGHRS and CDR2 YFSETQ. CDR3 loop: CASSLGPERSQPQHF. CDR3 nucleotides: TGCGCCAGCAGCTTGGGCCCTGAACGAAGTCAGCCCCAGCATTTT.